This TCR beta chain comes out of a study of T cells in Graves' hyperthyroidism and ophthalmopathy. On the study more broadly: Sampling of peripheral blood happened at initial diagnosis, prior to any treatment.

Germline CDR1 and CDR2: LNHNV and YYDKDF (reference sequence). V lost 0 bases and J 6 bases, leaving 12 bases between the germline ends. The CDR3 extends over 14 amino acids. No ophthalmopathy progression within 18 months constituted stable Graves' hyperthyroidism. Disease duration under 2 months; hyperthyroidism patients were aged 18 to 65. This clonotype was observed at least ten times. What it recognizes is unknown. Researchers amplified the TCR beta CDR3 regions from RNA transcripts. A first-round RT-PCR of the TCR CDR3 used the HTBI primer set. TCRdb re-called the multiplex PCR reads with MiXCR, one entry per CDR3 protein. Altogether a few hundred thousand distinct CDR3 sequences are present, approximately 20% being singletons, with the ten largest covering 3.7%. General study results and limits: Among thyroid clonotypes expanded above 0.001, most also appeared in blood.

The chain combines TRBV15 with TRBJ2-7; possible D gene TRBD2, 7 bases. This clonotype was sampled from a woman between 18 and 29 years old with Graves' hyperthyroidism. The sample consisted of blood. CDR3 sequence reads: CATSRDSGGLEQYF. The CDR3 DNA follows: TGTGCCACCAGCAGAGATTCCGGGGGGCTCGAGCAGTACTTC.